The rows below give T cell receptor beta chains drawn from one sample of a study of shared clonotypes between healthy human individuals. Some clones are missing from TCRdb's copy, which holds only in-frame ones; the method was immunoSEQ multiplex PCR. The data contain millions of clones, around 96% of them seen just once; the ten biggest clones take up roughly 1%. Sequencing used naive CD8+ T cells sorted from blood. The source of these receptors is a man younger than 30 in good health. The CDR3 runs from the conserved cysteine through the conserved F or W. Fields, in order: CDR3 DNA, CDR3 protein, clone size, J gene, V gene, D gene. The D gene is left open where the match is weak. Clone sizes are given selectively: once, few, many, or a class where the clone is expanded.

DNA: TGTGCCAGCAGCGACGGACAGGAAAAAAGCACAGATACGCAGTATTTT; CDR3: CASSDGQEKSTDTQYF; size: .; J: TRBJ2-3; V: TRBV9; D: TRBD1
DNA: TGTGCCAGCAGCGTGAGCGGGAGTGACTATGAGCAGTTCTTC; CDR3: CASSVSGSDYEQFF; size: once; J: TRBJ2-1; V: TRBV9; D: TRBD2
DNA: TGTGCCATTACCGGACAGGACAACACTGAAGCTTTCTTT; CDR3: CAITGQDNTEAFF; size: .; J: TRBJ1-1; V: TRBV10-3; D: TRBD1
DNA: TGTGCCAGCAGCTTAGGGACAGGGCCCTCTAGCGACGAGCAGTACTTC; CDR3: CASSLGTGPSSDEQYF; size: .; J: TRBJ2-7; V: TRBV7-3; D: TRBD1
DNA: TGCGCCAGCCGACCGGCCGGTACGGTGTCCTACAATGAGCAGTTCTTC; CDR3: CASRPAGTVSYNEQFF; size: .; J: TRBJ2-1; V: TRBV5-1; D: .
DNA: TGCAGCTTCCGGACTAGCGGGAGCCCCTCCTACAATGAGCAGTTCTTC; CDR3: CSFRTSGSPSYNEQFF; size: .; J: TRBJ2-1; V: TRBV29-1; D: TRBD2
DNA: TGTGCCAGCAGCACGACAGGGAGGGGGGTGAACACTGAAGCTTTCTTT; CDR3: CASSTTGRGVNTEAFF; size: .; J: TRBJ1-1; V: TRBV7-9; D: TRBD1
DNA: TGCAGCGCGGATGTTTACAATGAGCAGTTCTTC; CDR3: CSADVYNEQFF; size: .; J: TRBJ2-1; V: TRBV29-1; D: .
DNA: TGCGCCAGCAGTGTTGGGACGGGCTACGAGCAGTACTTC; CDR3: CASSVGTGYEQYF; size: .; J: TRBJ2-7; V: TRBV10-1; D: .
DNA: TGCGCCAGCAGCTTCCCTCTGGGGGGGGCATTTGAGCAGTTCTTC; CDR3: CASSFPLGGAFEQFF; size: once; J: TRBJ2-1; V: TRBV5-1; D: .
DNA: TGTGCCAGCAGCTTAGCCGTCGTAGCAGAGACCCAGTACTTC; CDR3: CASSLAVVAETQYF; size: .; J: TRBJ2-5; V: TRBV7-9; D: .
DNA: TGTGCCAGCAGCCGCCGGGAACCTACCTACAATGAGCAGTTCTTC; CDR3: CASSRREPTYNEQFF; size: .; J: TRBJ2-1; V: TRBV7-9; D: .
DNA: TGCGCCAGCAGCCAAGTCTCGGGGACAGGGGATGGGGCTTTCTTT; CDR3: CASSQVSGTGDGAFF; size: once; J: TRBJ1-1; V: TRBV4-1; D: TRBD1
DNA: TGTGCCAGCAGTGAATGGGGCGACAGATCCGCGAACACCGGGGAGCTGTTTTTT; CDR3: CASSEWGDRSANTGELFF; size: .; J: TRBJ2-2; V: TRBV2; D: .
DNA: TGTGCCAGCAGCCCGCCTATGGCCTACGAGCAGTACTTC; CDR3: CASSPPMAYEQYF; size: .; J: TRBJ2-7; V: TRBV7-9; D: .
DNA: TGTGCCAGCAGCTTATTAGCGGGAGTTGGGGAGCAGTACTTC; CDR3: CASSLLAGVGEQYF; size: .; J: TRBJ2-7; V: TRBV13; D: TRBD2
DNA: TGTGCCAGCAGCGAACTTGCGCCGGGCTACAATGAGCAGTTCTTC; CDR3: CASSELAPGYNEQFF; size: .; J: TRBJ2-1; V: TRBV6-1; D: .
DNA: TGTGCCACCAGCAGAGAAGGCCAGCAGTACTTC; CDR3: CATSREGQQYF; size: .; J: TRBJ2-7; V: TRBV15; D: .
DNA: TGTGCCAGCTTGGGGGGAGGGGAGGACACTGAAGCTTTCTTT; CDR3: CASLGGGEDTEAFF; size: once; J: TRBJ1-1; V: TRBV6-5; D: .
DNA: TGCGCCAGCAGCCACAGAGAGGGCTACGAGCAGTACTTC; CDR3: CASSHREGYEQYF; size: .; J: TRBJ2-7; V: TRBV4-1; D: .
DNA: TGTGCCTGCCCTGGGACCGGTATGAACACTGAAGCTTTCTTT; CDR3: CACPGTGMNTEAFF; size: .; J: TRBJ1-1; V: TRBV2; D: .
DNA: TGTGCCCTCCAACCGGGGTATGCCGGGGAGCTGTTTTTT; CDR3: CALQPGYAGELFF; size: .; J: TRBJ2-2; V: TRBV30; D: .
DNA: TGTGCCAGCAGTTACCTTAGGGCTTATTCAGAAAAACTGTTTTTT; CDR3: CASSYLRAYSEKLFF; size: .; J: TRBJ1-4; V: TRBV6-6; D: .
DNA: TGTGCCAGCAGTGATCAATTGGACGGGAGGGGAACCTACGAGCAGTACTTC; CDR3: CASSDQLDGRGTYEQYF; size: .; J: TRBJ2-7; V: TRBV6-1; D: TRBD2
DNA: TGTGCCAGCAGACCAACGACAGGGTTTTATGGCTACACCTTC; CDR3: CASRPTTGFYGYTF; size: .; J: TRBJ1-2; V: TRBV28; D: TRBD1
DNA: TGTGCCAGCAGCAAACCAAGGGAGACCCAGTACTTC; CDR3: CASSKPRETQYF; size: .; J: TRBJ2-5; V: TRBV21-1; D: .
DNA: TGTGCCAGCAGCCCAGAGGGGCCTGCAGATACGCAGTATTTT; CDR3: CASSPEGPADTQYF; size: once; J: TRBJ2-3; V: TRBV13; D: .
DNA: TGCGCCAGCAGCCAAGAGCTCCGGACAGTGACCTACGAGCAGTACTTC; CDR3: CASSQELRTVTYEQYF; size: .; J: TRBJ2-7; V: TRBV4-3; D: .
DNA: TGTGCCAGCACCTCGGACAAGGTGAACACTGAAGCTTTCTTT; CDR3: CASTSDKVNTEAFF; size: .; J: TRBJ1-1; V: TRBV7-9; D: .
DNA: TGTGCCAGCAGCACCCGGACAGGGAAGGAGACCCAGTACTTC; CDR3: CASSTRTGKETQYF; size: .; J: TRBJ2-5; V: TRBV5-5; D: TRBD1
DNA: TGTGCCAGCAGTCCTACCGGGACAGGGTTGGGAAACATTCAGTACTTC; CDR3: CASSPTGTGLGNIQYF; size: .; J: TRBJ2-4; V: TRBV7-8; D: TRBD1
DNA: TGCGCCAGCAGAGTCGACAGTACCTCTGGAAACACCATATATTTT; CDR3: CASRVDSTSGNTIYF; size: .; J: TRBJ1-3; V: TRBV5-1; D: .
DNA: TGTGCCAGCAGCAGTCGTGAGAACACTGAAGCTTTCTTT; CDR3: CASSSRENTEAFF; size: few; J: TRBJ1-1; V: TRBV7-6; D: .
DNA: TGTGCCAGCAGCGGCAGCATTAATGAGCAGTTCTTC; CDR3: CASSGSINEQFF; size: .; J: TRBJ2-1; V: TRBV5-6; D: .
DNA: TGTGCCACCATGCCGGGACAGGGATTCAATGGCTACACCTTC; CDR3: CATMPGQGFNGYTF; size: .; J: TRBJ1-2; V: TRBV27; D: TRBD1
DNA: TGTGCCAGCAGTGGTGACCTAAGCGGCCAAGAGACCCAGTACTTC; CDR3: CASSGDLSGQETQYF; size: once; J: TRBJ2-5; V: TRBV2; D: .
DNA: TGTGCCAGCAGCCCTTCGGACGGCTTGGATTCCTACGAGCAGTACTTC; CDR3: CASSPSDGLDSYEQYF; size: .; J: TRBJ2-7; V: TRBV7-9; D: .
DNA: TGTGCCAGCAGTTTCCAGGGGCCTGGAAACACCATATATTTT; CDR3: CASSFQGPGNTIYF; size: .; J: TRBJ1-3; V: TRBV28; D: .
DNA: TGTGCCAGCGGCACCCTAGCGGGGGCGGCCTACAATGAGCAGTTCTTC; CDR3: CASGTLAGAAYNEQFF; size: .; J: TRBJ2-1; V: TRBV7-9; D: TRBD2
DNA: TGTGCCAGCAGCGATCCGGGACCTCAGGGCGAGCAGTACTTC; CDR3: CASSDPGPQGEQYF; size: .; J: TRBJ2-7; V: TRBV5-6; D: .
DNA: TGTGCCAGCAGCGACCGACTAGCGGGGGGCAAAGAGACCCAGTACTTC; CDR3: CASSDRLAGGKETQYF; size: .; J: TRBJ2-5; V: TRBV9; D: TRBD2
DNA: TGTGCCAGCAGTTCCTTTGGGGACCCTGGAAACACCATATATTTT; CDR3: CASSSFGDPGNTIYF; size: once; J: TRBJ1-3; V: TRBV27; D: .
DNA: TGTGCCAGCAGTATGACCGGGGAGCTGTTTTTT; CDR3: CASSMTGELFF; size: .; J: TRBJ2-2; V: TRBV2; D: .
DNA: TGTGCCAGCAGTTTAGTGGCGTTTGGCACAGATACGCAGTATTTT; CDR3: CASSLVAFGTDTQYF; size: .; J: TRBJ2-3; V: TRBV28; D: .
DNA: TGTGCCAGGAGTGGACGCTATGGCTACACCTTC; CDR3: CARSGRYGYTF; size: .; J: TRBJ1-2; V: TRBV2; D: .
DNA: TGCGCCAGCAGCCTCCCTCGGACAGATCTCACCGGGGAGCTGTTTTTT; CDR3: CASSLPRTDLTGELFF; size: .; J: TRBJ2-2; V: TRBV5-1; D: .
DNA: TGTGCCAGCAGTGGTTTGAATGTAGGAGAGCAGTACTTC; CDR3: CASSGLNVGEQYF; size: .; J: TRBJ2-5; V: TRBV25-1; D: .
DNA: TGTGCCTGGAGCCGACAGGGGTTGCTAGCGGCGTCCTACAATGAGCAGTTCTTC; CDR3: CAWSRQGLLAASYNEQFF; size: .; J: TRBJ2-1; V: TRBV30; D: .
DNA: TGTGCCAGCAGTAAAGGGACAGAGTATAGCAATCAGCCCCAGCATTTT; CDR3: CASSKGTEYSNQPQHF; size: .; J: TRBJ1-5; V: TRBV6-6; D: TRBD1
DNA: TGTGCCAGCAGTTTAGGGCCTGTAAGTTACAATGAGCAGTTCTTC; CDR3: CASSLGPVSYNEQFF; size: .; J: TRBJ2-1; V: TRBV28; D: .
DNA: TGTGCCATCAGCCAAGGGGGTGAAGCTTTCTTT; CDR3: CAISQGGEAFF; size: .; J: TRBJ1-1; V: TRBV10-3; D: .
DNA: TGCGCCAGCAGCTCCCAGGGGGTTACCTACGAGCAGTACTTC; CDR3: CASSSQGVTYEQYF; size: .; J: TRBJ2-7; V: TRBV5-1; D: TRBD1
DNA: TGTGCCAGCAGCTTTGGGGTAAGCTCCTACGAGCAGTACTTC; CDR3: CASSFGVSSYEQYF; size: once; J: TRBJ2-7; V: TRBV5-4; D: .
DNA: TGTGCCAGCAGCTTAGCGGGGGCGATTGCAGAGACCCAGTACTTC; CDR3: CASSLAGAIAETQYF; size: .; J: TRBJ2-5; V: TRBV5-4; D: TRBD2
DNA: TGTGCCAGTAGTATTATGGGGCAGGGGACCAAAAACATTCAGTACTTC; CDR3: CASSIMGQGTKNIQYF; size: .; J: TRBJ2-4; V: TRBV19; D: .
DNA: TGTGCCAGTAGCCCAGGGGGCGTTGACACTGAAGCTTTCTTT; CDR3: CASSPGGVDTEAFF; size: .; J: TRBJ1-1; V: TRBV19; D: TRBD1
DNA: TGTGCCAGCAGTGTCCCGGGACAGGTAGGAAACGAGCAGTACTTC; CDR3: CASSVPGQVGNEQYF; size: .; J: TRBJ2-7; V: TRBV2; D: TRBD1
DNA: TGTGCCAGCAGGACGGGACAGCTCTTAACCAATCAGCCCCAGCATTTT; CDR3: CASRTGQLLTNQPQHF; size: .; J: TRBJ1-5; V: TRBV28; D: TRBD1
DNA: TGTGCCAGCAGTCCTAACTCGCCTATGGGCACAGATACGCAGTATTTT; CDR3: CASSPNSPMGTDTQYF; size: .; J: TRBJ2-3; V: TRBV27; D: .